The 18 T cell receptor beta chains below all came from one sample that was sequenced in a study of CD8+ T cells in alopecia areata. Following RNA extraction, reverse transcription yielded cDNA that acted as the sequencing template. Repertoires were generated with immunoSEQ multiplex PCR, while TCRdb's copy carries only in-frame clones and drops some. The sample yields 110,000 to 150,000 clones, about 60% seen once. Sample: CD4+ T cells sorted from blood, taken at week 0. The receptors stem from a human donor with alopecia areata.

The V gene is TRBV6-5, the J gene TRBJ1-5; D ambiguous. CDR3 length equals 14 residues. Germline V gene data show CDR1 as MNHEY and CDR2 as SVGAGI. V lost 5 bases and J lost 4, with 12 bases in between. CDR3 sequence: CASSLTRRNQPQHF. The CDR3 DNA sequence: TGTGCCAGCAGTCTTACTCGACGGAATCAGCCCCAGCATTTT.

The count of this clone is one. The CDR3 region is CASSQEVGFYEQYF. As DNA, the CDR3 is TGCGCCAGCAGCCAAGAGGTGGGTTTCTACGAGCAGTACTTC. The chain combines TRBV4-3 with TRBJ2-7; no reliable D call. V lost 0 bases and J lost 3, with 9 bases in between. CDR3 size: 14 residues. CDR1 LGHNA and CDR2 YSLEER come from the germline V gene.

The V and J genes are TRBV7-6 and TRBJ1-4; D call uncertain. CDR1 and CDR2 (germline): SGHVS, FNYEAQ. The CDR3 consists of 16 residues. Trimming took 4 bases from V and 6 from J, leaving 18 bases between them. The DNA for the CDR3 is TGTGCCAGCAGCTCCGAGGCCGGCCGATCCGATGAAAAACTGTTTTTT. Translating it yields CASSSEAGRSDEKLFF.

This clone was picked up a small number of times. This rearrangement joins TRBV4-2 to TRBJ1-5; D call uncertain. There are 16 residues in the CDR3. With 0 bases removed from V and 6 bases from J, the gap between germline ends came to 15 bases. Germline assignment: CDR1 LGHNA and CDR2 YNFKEQ. The CDR3 DNA sequence: TGTGCCAGCAGCCAAGATGTCGGGGAGCGGAGTCAGCCCCAGCATTTT. This translates into CASSQDVGERSQPQHF.

This clone has a handful of counts. The chain combines TRBV29-1 with TRBJ2-1, with D possibly being TRBD1 or TRBD2 (7 bases each). Trimming left V 7 bases short and J 5 bases short, with 24 bases between. This CDR3 region has 16 residues. The germline V gene encodes CDR1 SQVTM and CDR2 ANQGSEA. The DNA for the CDR3 is TGCAGCGCTCCCCTCTGGGGAGGGGGCGGCCACAATGAGCAGTTCTTC. Its translation is CSAPLWGGGGHNEQFF.

This rearrangement joins TRBV2 to TRBJ1-5; D remains ambiguous. CDR1 is SNHLY, CDR2 FYNNEI, per germline. The V and J ends lost 2 bases and 2 bases respectively, with 16 bases between them. The length of the CDR3 is 17 residues. CDR3 nucleotides: TGTGCCAGCAGTGAAATATTTGCCTTAGGAGGCAATCAGCCCCAGCATTTT. It is translated as CASSEIFALGGNQPQHF.

This clone was observed a single time. Other DNA sequences in this specimen translate into the identical CDR3. The genes are TRBV6-5 and TRBJ2-5; perhaps D is TRBD1 or TRBD2 (5 bases each). In germline, CDR1 is MNHEY, CDR2 SVGAGI. The CDR3 extends over 13 amino acids. Between the trimmed V and J ends, which lost 0 bases and 4 bases, there was a span of 6 bases. The CDR3 nucleotides read TGTGCCAGCAGTTACTCGGGACGAGAGACCCAGTACTTC. It is translated as CASSYSGRETQYF.

This rearrangement joins TRBV9 to TRBJ1-1, with D hard to call. The CDR3 has 15 residues. Germline V gene data show CDR1 as SGDLS and CDR2 as YYNGEE. V was cut by 4 bases and J by 1 base, with 14 bases left in between. CDR3 sequence: CASSPTRLKNTEAFF. The CDR3 region has the DNA TGTGCCAGCAGCCCGACCCGTTTAAAGAACACTGAAGCTTTCTTT.

The V and J genes are TRBV6-1 and TRBJ1-6; no firm D call. Between the trimmed V and J ends, which lost 3 bases and 10 bases, there was a span of 10 bases. Germline V CDR1 and CDR2: MNHNS, SASEGT. There are 13 residues in the CDR3. CDR3 sequence: CASSDLEGSPLHF. CDR3 sequence (DNA): TGTGCCAGCAGTGATCTCGAAGGGTCACCCCTCCACTTT.

The chain links TRBV29-1 to TRBJ2-1; 9 bases are shared with TRBD1. Trimming took 4 bases from V and 7 from J; bases not matched to a gene: 8. This CDR3 has 14 amino acids. The germline CDR1 and CDR2 sequences are SQVTM and ANQGSEA. The CDR3 loop reads CSVAAQGAGNEQFF. CDR3 in DNA: TGCAGCGTTGCGGCACAGGGGGCGGGGAATGAGCAGTTCTTC.

The J gene is TRBJ2-3, the V gene TRBV27, with D unclear. Trimming cost V 2 bases and J 0 bases, with 12 bases left between them. The CDR3 totals 16 residues. Germline V gene lookup returns CDR1 MNHEY and CDR2 SMNVEV (reference sequence). Written as DNA, the CDR3 is TGTGCCAGCAGTTTAACCCCGGGCTATAGCACAGATACGCAGTATTTT. It translates to CASSLTPGYSTDTQYF.

The rearrangement uses TRBV11-2 and TRBJ2-5, with TRBD2 matching 8 bases. Germline CDR1 is SGHAT and CDR2 is FQNNGV. The CDR3 is 13 amino acids. The V gene end was trimmed by 3 bases and the J gene end by 5 bases; junction bases not matched to a gene: 2. As DNA, the CDR3 is TGTGCCAGCAGCTTCGGGGGGGCGGAGACCCAGTACTTC. It encodes CASSFGGAETQYF.

The chain joins TRBV11-2 to TRBJ2-7; D might be TRBD1 (6 bases). This CDR3 comprises 12 residues. The V gene's germline CDR1 is SGHAT and CDR2 FQNNGV. V gave up 9 bases and J gave up 2 bases, with 11 bases separating them. CDR3 protein: CASGAGAYEQYF. The CDR3, as DNA: TGTGCCAGTGGGGCAGGGGCCTACGAGCAGTACTTC.

This sequence joins TRBV4-1 and TRBJ1-1; D perhaps matches TRBD1 (6 bases). The CDR3 sequence is 14 residues long. The V end lost 6 bases, the J end lost 5 bases, and 16 bases lay between the germline ends. Germline-derived CDR1 and CDR2 are MGHRA and YSYEKL. In DNA, the CDR3 is TGCGCCAGCAGTCAACAGGGAGACGGGACTGAAGCTTTCTTT. Protein product: CASSQQGDGTEAFF.

The rearrangement uses TRBV29-1 and TRBJ1-1; 10 bases line up with TRBD1. Germline values: CDR1 SQVTM, CDR2 ANQGSEA. Trimming removed 6 bases from V and 5 bases from J; junction bases left unmatched: 3. The CDR3 is made up of 12 amino acids. CDR3 sequence reads: CSVWTGGTEAFF. The CDR3 nucleotides read TGCAGCGTCTGGACAGGGGGGACTGAAGCTTTCTTT.

This clone came up once. The chain employs TRBV30 and TRBJ1-2; a weak D match, TRBD1 (6 bases). Trimming took 6 bases from V and 7 from J, leaving 18 bases between them. The CDR3 sequence is 13 residues long. Germline CDR1 reads GTSNPN; CDR2 reads SVGIG (reference sequence). CDR3 sequence reads: CACKMGAIGGYTF. The CDR3 bases are TGTGCCTGCAAAATGGGGGCAATCGGTGGCTACACCTTC.

The gene calls are TRBV5-1 and TRBJ2-3; D perhaps matches TRBD1 (5 bases). The length of the CDR3 is 14 residues. The V end was cut by 3 bases, the J end by 6 bases, with 14 bases between. Germline CDR1 reads SGHRS; CDR2 reads YFSETQ. CDR3 amino acids: CASSSGSLHDTQYF. The CDR3 DNA follows: TGCGCCAGCAGCTCAGGGTCGCTCCACGATACGCAGTATTTT. Full variable domain (rest looked up from reference TRBV5-1 and TRBJ2-3): KAGVTQTPRYLIKTRGQQVTLSCSPISGHRSVSWYQQTPGQGLQFLFEYFSETQRNKGNFPGRFSGRQFSNSRSEMNVSTLELGDSALYLCASSSGSLHDTQYFGPGTRLTVL.

V and J are TRBV12-5 and TRBJ1-1; D is unclear. The germline CDR1 and CDR2 sequences are LGHNT and FRNRAP. There are 15 residues in the CDR3. Deletions cut 1 base from V and 0 bases from J, with 9 bases between. This CDR3 is CASGLAGGMNTEAFF. For the CDR3, the DNA is TGTGCTAGTGGTTTGGCCGGCGGAATGAACACTGAAGCTTTCTTT.